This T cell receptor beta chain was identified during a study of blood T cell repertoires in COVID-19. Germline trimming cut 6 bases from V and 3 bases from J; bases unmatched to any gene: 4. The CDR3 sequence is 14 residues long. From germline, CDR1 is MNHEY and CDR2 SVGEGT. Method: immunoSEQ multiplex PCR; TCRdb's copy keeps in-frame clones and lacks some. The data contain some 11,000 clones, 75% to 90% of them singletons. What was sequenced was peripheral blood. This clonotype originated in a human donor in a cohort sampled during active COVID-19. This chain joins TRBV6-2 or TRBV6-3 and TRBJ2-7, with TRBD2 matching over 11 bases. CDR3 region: CASSQGTSGYEQYF. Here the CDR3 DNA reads TGTGCCAGCAGCCAAGGGACTAGCGGCTACGAGCAGTACTTC.